This T cell receptor beta chain is drawn from a study of hypomethylating agent response in myelodysplastic syndrome. Measured with immunoSEQ multiplex PCR; TCRdb has only the in-frame clones, and not every one. Among about 5,900 clones, about nine tenths were seen once, and the ten largest hold 15%. This clone has only a few counts. The CDR3 runs to 13 residues. CDR1 and CDR2 (germline): MNHNY, SVGAGI (reference sequence). Trimming shortened V by 0 bases and J by 6 bases, and 6 bases separated the two germline ends. This TCR came from a human donor with myelodysplastic syndrome. The chain combines TRBV6-6 with TRBJ2-1; the D is unclear. The sequencing here drew on bone marrow, taken before or after starting hypomethylating agent treatment for myelodysplastic syndrome (not recorded which). Written as DNA, the CDR3 is TGTGCCAGCAGTTACTCCCCCTCCAATGAGCAGTTCTTC. Translating gives CASSYSPSNEQFF.